The 6 T cell receptor beta chains in this list originate from one sample, sequenced in a study of prognosis after radiotherapy for stage I lung cancer. TCR beta CDR3 amplification from genomic DNA was performed by two-round multiplex PCR. It was primers specific to each TRBV and TRBJ gene that first-round PCR used. TCRdb redid the calling of the multiplex PCR reads with MiXCR, one entry per CDR3 protein. The sample holds around 14,000 distinct CDR3 sequences; over 25% are singletons and the top ten take roughly a quarter. The material sequenced was PBMCs, taken before or after stereotactic body radiation therapy (not recorded which). Source of these receptors: a donor of 50 years or more with non-small cell lung cancer.

This clonotype is classed as medium-sized. The rearrangement uses TRBV11-3 and TRBJ2-1; 12 bases are shared with TRBD2. Per germline, CDR1 SGHNT and CDR2 YENEEA. The J segment lost 2 bases and the V segment lost 4 bases, leaving 6 bases of the junction unmatched. This CDR3 is 17 amino acids long. CDR3 region: CASSSASGRATYNEQFF. Written as DNA, the CDR3 is TGTGCCAGCAGCTCGGCTAGCGGGAGGGCCACCTACAATGAGCAGTTCTTC. Complete variable domain (other parts from reference TRBV11-3 and TRBJ2-1): EAGVVQSPRYKIIEKKQPVAFWCNPISGHNTLYWYLQNLGQGPELLIRYENEEAVDDSQLPKDRFSAERLKGVDSTLKIQPAELGDSAVYLCASSSASGRATYNEQFFGPGTRLTVL.

This clonotype has ten or more counts. The rearrangement links TRBV27 to TRBJ2-7; 7 bases agree with TRBD2. J gave up 3 bases and V 6 bases, and 8 bases lay outside the gene matches. This CDR3 spans 14 amino acids. Looked up from germline, CDR1 is MNHEY and CDR2 is SMNVEV (reference sequence). In DNA, the CDR3 is TGTGCCAGCAGACACGGGGGGAGGGTCTACGAGCAGTACTTC. Translated: CASRHGGRVYEQYF.

This clonotype has a handful of counts. A much larger clone sits a single nucleotide away, making a read error possible. The CDR3 reads CASSLKQAGDGQYF. The CDR3 DNA sequence: TGTGCCAGCAGCTTGAAGCAGGCTGGGGACGGGCAGTACTTC. This chain links TRBV5-4 with TRBJ2-7, with D perhaps TRBD1 or TRBD2 (5 bases each). In germline, CDR1 is SGHNT, CDR2 YYREEE (reference sequence). V was pared by 1 base and J by 9 bases, with 17 bases between. This CDR3 is 14 amino acids long.

The table lists this clonotype with many counts. The chain has TRBV24-1 and TRBJ2-5; D may match TRBD1 or TRBD2 (5 bases each). Germline loops: CDR1 KGHDR, CDR2 SFDVKD. V lost 0 bases and J lost 5, with 12 bases in between. The CDR3 contains 15 residues. The chain's CDR3 is CATSDLQKGTETQYF. The CDR3 region has the DNA TGTGCCACCAGTGATTTGCAAAAGGGGACGGAGACCCAGTACTTC.

This clonotype was seen many times. J is TRBJ2-5 and V is TRBV6-2 or TRBV6-3; D is possibly TRBD1 or TRBD2 (7 bases each). The CDR3 runs to 14 residues. The V gene lost 7 bases and the J gene lost 5 bases, with 17 bases spanning the gap. Germline V gene sequence: CDR1 MNHEY, CDR2 SVGEGT. In DNA form, the CDR3 reads TGTGCCAGCAACAGGGGAGGGCCCGGGGAGACCCAGTACTTC. It encodes CASNRGGPGETQYF.

This clonotype was counted many times. The V call is TRBV9, the J call TRBJ2-2; tentatively, D is TRBD1 (6 bases). Germline V lookup: CDR1 SGDLS, CDR2 YYNGEE. V dropped 4 bases and J dropped 4 bases, with 11 bases sitting between them. The length of the CDR3 is 14 residues. The CDR3 region is CASSPRQVTGELFF. The CDR3 DNA is TGTGCCAGCAGCCCTCGACAGGTCACCGGGGAGCTGTTTTTT.